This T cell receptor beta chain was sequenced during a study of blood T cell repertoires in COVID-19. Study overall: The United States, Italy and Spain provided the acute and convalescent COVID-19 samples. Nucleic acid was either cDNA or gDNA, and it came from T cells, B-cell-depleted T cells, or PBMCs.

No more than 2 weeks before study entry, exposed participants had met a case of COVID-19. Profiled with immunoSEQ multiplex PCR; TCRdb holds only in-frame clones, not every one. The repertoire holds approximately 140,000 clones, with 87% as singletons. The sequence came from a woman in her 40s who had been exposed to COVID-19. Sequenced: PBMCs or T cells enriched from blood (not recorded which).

CDR3 nucleotides: TGTGCCAGCAGCTTGGGCGGGACCGGGGAGCTGTTTTTT. It specifies CASSLGGTGELFF. V and J are TRBV5-5 and TRBJ2-2; D may be TRBD2 (5 bases). The germline V and J ends were trimmed by 0 bases and 5 bases, with 5 bases remaining between them. The CDR3 totals 13 residues. Per the germline V gene, CDR1 is SGHKS and CDR2 is YYEKEE (reference sequence).